This TCR beta chain was sequenced during a study of blood T cell repertoires in COVID-19 (dated by TCRdb to 2020 to 2022). In the study overall: Samples from collaborators originated in the United States, Italy and Spain and spanned both the acute and convalescent phases of COVID-19. Deeply sampled blood TCRbeta repertoires from subjects exposed to, actively infected with, or recovered from COVID-19 were included in the dataset. The samples were drawn from two sources: the first 160 participants of the ongoing ImmuneRACE study, and some 1,300 subjects contributed by 6 global collaborators. The repertoires were made available in a free public database intended to serve as a resource for research on the immune response to SARS-CoV-2. The material from the prospective study consisted of cDNA or gDNA derived from T cells, B-cell-depleted T cells, or PBMCs. The sample metadata nearly always contained a de-identified subject ID, COVID-19 status, age in years and sex. HLA class I and class II types, where available, came from metadata supplied by the sample provider rather than from assay-based typing. The study at large found these results: How much clinical and demographic metadata was included differed by source and by participant, and the metadata was provided uncurated.

TCRbeta CDR3 regions were amplified from genomic DNA by means of the immunoSEQ Assay, a bias-controlled multiplex PCR. The authors processed their data as follows. Within the assay, amplification of reference gene primers was used to estimate how many nucleated cells each sample contained. To quantify the absolute abundance of each unique TCRbeta CDR3 rearrangement, sequence reads were collapsed and filtered. Productive Simpson clonality was computed per sample as the square root of Simpson's diversity index over productive rearrangements. TCRdb holds this immuneACCESS table with in-frame rearrangements only. Some clones are missing; in checked studies, unresolved V genes explain under half, and the rest has no known cause. V, J and clone size are those of that table, while D and trimming were read from the DNA. For this sample the table gives tens of thousands of clones, of which approximately 80% were detected only once. The ten largest account for less than 15% of the sample.

The junction shows trimming of 4 bases on V and 4 bases on J, plus 14 bases between the germline ends. The CDR3 starts with the cysteine, ends with the phenylalanine, and has 14 residues. The entry retains the CDR3 DNA only, 42 bases that are in frame from base 1. CDR1 and CDR2, per the germline V gene, are SGHRS and YFSETQ. This clone was observed many times. This receptor's antigen is unknown. Nothing much larger sits one base from this clone, and base qualities are not available. The collaborating institutions used their own protocols to collect whole blood in K2EDTA tubes. For TCRbeta analysis, collaborators shipped samples in one of three forms: frozen whole blood, isolated PBMCs, or DNA extracted from either of those sample types.

Sequenced material: peripheral blood. The sequence derives from a human donor in a cohort sampled during active COVID-19. Recombination joined TRBV5-1 with TRBJ1-2; the D gene lacks a confident call. The bases are TGCGCCAGCAGCGGATCAGGACTTGCCTATGGCTACACCTTC. This yields the protein CASSGSGLAYGYTF.